This T cell receptor (beta chain) originates from a study of blood T cell repertoires in COVID-19. Study-level information: The United States, Italy and Spain were the sources of the acute and convalescent COVID-19 samples. T cells, B-cell-depleted T cells, or PBMCs provided the cDNA or gDNA that served as material.

Original data processing: By means of reference gene primer amplification, nucleated cell counts were estimated. Clones were sequenced by immunoSEQ multiplex PCR, and TCRdb holds only the in-frame ones, with some missing. Clone size and V and J calls were adopted from that table, with D and trimming inferred from the DNA. The sample includes roughly 250,000 clones, 81% of them seen just once. This CDR3 comprises 14 residues. The V and J ends lost 7 bases and 1 base respectively, with 13 bases between them. CDR1 is SGHAT and CDR2 is FQNNGV in the germline V gene. The sequenced sample consisted of peripheral blood. The chain links TRBV11-2 to TRBJ1-1, with no clear D. The sequence was obtained from a woman in her sixties or seventies with active or convalescent COVID-19. The CDR3 DNA reads TGTGCCAGCAATCGAGGGAATGCGAACACTGAAGCTTTCTTT. Its protein product is CASNRGNANTEAFF.